This T cell receptor (beta chain) derives from a study of blood T cell repertoires in COVID-19. Produced via immunoSEQ multiplex PCR; TCRdb's table is partial and in-frame only. The top ten hold around 0.9% of the sample, which has about half a million clones, 89% seen once. Trimming took 4 bases from V and 5 from J; bases not matched to a gene: 7. CDR1 MNHEY and CDR2 SVGAGI come from the germline V gene. There are 15 residues in the CDR3. The V call is TRBV6-5, the J call TRBJ2-5, with 10 nucleotides matching TRBD1. The receptor was derived from a man younger than 35 with COVID-19, enrolled during active disease. Sequenced: peripheral blood. The CDR3 DNA reads TGTGCCAGCAGTTTCCCGACAGGGGGCGGGGAGACCCAGTACTTC. Its translation is CASSFPTGGGETQYF.